This is a list of T cell receptor beta chains from one sample in a study of CD8 T cells in ankylosing spondylitis. Each CDR3 protein gets one entry after TCRdb re-called the 5' RACE reads with MiXCR. The repertoire includes a few hundred thousand distinct CDR3 sequences, less than 25% of them detected once, and about 3.7% sits in the top ten. The sequenced sample was blood, either unsorted or a sorted T cell fraction (not recorded which). The source is a female donor with ankylosing spondylitis or in good health (not recorded which). The CDR3 runs from the conserved cysteine through the conserved F or W. D genes are given only for firm matches. A clone size is listed for some rows: how often the clone was seen (once, few, many), or a class if it is expanded.

CDR3 protein,CDR3 DNA,D gene,clone size,J gene,V gene
CASSPGGGSGYTF,TGTGCCAGCAGCCCAGGTGGGGGAAGCGGCTACACCTTC,-,few,TRBJ1-2,TRBV7-2
CASSQVGTGDSPLHF,TGTGCCAGCAGCCAAGTAGGGACAGGGGATTCACCCCTCCACTTT,TRBD1,-,TRBJ1-6,TRBV4-2
CASSFRTREHTEAFF,TGTGCCAGCAGCTTCCGGACCAGAGAACACACTGAAGCTTTCTTT,-,-,TRBJ1-1,TRBV11-2
CASSSLTGPGVDTQYF,TGTGCCAGCAGCTCTCTGACAGGGCCGGGGGTGGATACGCAGTATTTT,-,-,TRBJ2-3,TRBV13
CAGGLGQLGETQYF,TGTGCCGGGGGCCTGGGACAGCTTGGAGAGACCCAGTACTTC,TRBD1,-,TRBJ2-5,TRBV7-9
CASGTGSDSPLHF,TGTGCCTCTGGGACAGGGTCGGATTCACCCCTCCACTTT,TRBD1,few,TRBJ1-6,TRBV10-3
CASSPRGLGGEQFF,TGTGCCAGCAGTCCTAGGGGACTAGGGGGTGAGCAGTTCTTC,TRBD2,-,TRBJ2-1,TRBV2
CSASPRPAGISNEQFF,TGCAGTGCTAGCCCGCGGCCCGCAGGGATCTCCAATGAGCAGTTCTTC,-,-,TRBJ2-1,TRBV20-1
CASSRTAKETQYF,TGTGCCAGCAGCCGGACAGCCAAAGAGACCCAGTACTTC,-,-,TRBJ2-5,TRBV7-9
CASSRLGKNEKLFF,TGTGCCAGCAGCCGACTGGGCAAAAATGAAAAACTGTTTTTT,-,-,TRBJ1-4,TRBV28
CATSSGTGSSYEQYF,TGTGCCACCAGCTCCGGGACAGGTTCATCCTACGAGCAGTACTTC,TRBD1,few,TRBJ2-7,TRBV24-1
CASTRTSGETQYF,TGTGCCAGCACCAGGACTAGCGGCGAGACCCAGTACTTC,TRBD2,-,TRBJ2-5,TRBV6-2/TRBV6-3
CSVVPNTEAFF,TGCAGCGTTGTACCTAACACTGAAGCTTTCTTT,-,many,TRBJ1-1,TRBV29-1
CASRRQGGNEQYF,TGTGCCAGCAGACGACAGGGTGGAAACGAGCAGTACTTC,TRBD1,many,TRBJ2-7,TRBV7-9
CASSGLAGGYEQYF,TGTGCCAGTTCTGGACTAGCGGGAGGCTACGAGCAGTACTTC,TRBD2,few,TRBJ2-7,TRBV2
CASSLEVLAGNEQYF,TGTGCCAGCAGCTTAGAGGTGCTAGCGGGAAACGAGCAGTACTTC,TRBD2,few,TRBJ2-7,TRBV7-2
CASSGRTSGRALARASTDTQYF,TGTGCCAGCAGTGGCCGGACTAGCGGGAGGGCCCTCGCCCGGGCTAGCACAGATACGCAGTATTTT,TRBD2,-,TRBJ2-3,TRBV2
CASSPYGQGSNEAFF,TGTGCCAGCTCACCCTACGGACAGGGAAGCAATGAAGCTTTCTTT,TRBD1,-,TRBJ1-1,TRBV18
CSVLAPGGGGYEQYF,TGCAGTGTCCTAGCCCCGGGAGGTGGGGGATACGAGCAGTACTTC,TRBD2,many,TRBJ2-7,TRBV20-1
CASSTRTSGTPGGFF,TGTGCCAGCAGCACACGGACTAGCGGAACCCCAGGGGGGTTCTTC,TRBD2,few,TRBJ2-1,TRBV11-3
CASSQSGANVLTF,TGCGCCAGCAGCCAGTCCGGGGCCAACGTCCTGACTTTC,-,many,TRBJ2-6,TRBV4-3
CASKGVVAATDTQYF,TGCGCCAGCAAGGGGGTGGTTGCAGCCACAGATACGCAGTATTTT,-,few,TRBJ2-3,TRBV5-1
CASSVWGRAQNTGELFF,TGTGCCAGCAGTGTCTGGGGGAGGGCCCAGAACACCGGGGAGCTGTTTTTT,TRBD2,few,TRBJ2-2,TRBV6-1
CATSDASGTGETQYF,TGTGCCACCAGTGATGCTAGCGGGACTGGGGAGACCCAGTACTTC,TRBD2,-,TRBJ2-5,TRBV24-1
CASSLVQPNSYNEQFF,TGCGCCAGCAGCTTGGTCCAGCCGAACTCCTACAATGAGCAGTTCTTC,-,many,TRBJ2-1,TRBV5-1
CSAVHPRGPEQYF,TGCAGTGCGGTACACCCCCGGGGTCCCGAGCAGTACTTC,-,few,TRBJ2-7,TRBV20-1
CASSGGLVGMGETQYF,TGTGCCAGCAGCGGGGGACTAGTCGGTATGGGAGAGACCCAGTACTTC,TRBD2,-,TRBJ2-5,TRBV6-1
CASSVGTLTGELFF,TGTGCCAGCAGCGTCGGGACCCTCACCGGGGAGCTGTTTTTT,-,few,TRBJ2-2,TRBV9
CATSRAPAANTGELFF,TGTGCCACCAGCAGAGCCCCGGCTGCGAACACCGGGGAGCTGTTTTTT,-,-,TRBJ2-2,TRBV15
CASSLYGGRWDTQYF,TGTGCCAGCAGTTTATACGGGGGCAGGTGGGATACGCAGTATTTT,-,few,TRBJ2-3,TRBV27
CATSDSGDRGDREQYF,TGTGCCACCAGTGATTCCGGGGACAGGGGGGATCGGGAGCAGTACTTC,TRBD1,-,TRBJ2-7,TRBV24-1
CAISGRTGVDTGELFF,TGTGCCATCAGTGGGCGGACAGGGGTGGACACCGGGGAGCTGTTTTTT,TRBD1,-,TRBJ2-2,TRBV10-3
CSVEEGAGGDEQFF,TGCAGCGTTGAAGAAGGAGCCGGGGGGGATGAGCAGTTCTTC,TRBD2,-,TRBJ2-1,TRBV29-1
CSVEAGLNTEAFF,TGCAGCGTTGAGGCGGGCTTGAACACTGAAGCTTTCTTT,-,-,TRBJ1-1,TRBV29-1
CSAPLAGAKNIQYF,TGCAGTGCCCCTCTAGCGGGAGCCAAAAACATTCAGTACTTC,TRBD2,few,TRBJ2-4,TRBV20-1
CASSRGQGTYEQYF,TGTGCCAGCAGCCGGGGACAGGGAACCTACGAGCAGTACTTC,TRBD1,few,TRBJ2-7,TRBV12-3/TRBV12-4
CASTRGIYTEAFF,TGTGCCAGCACCAGGGGCATTTACACTGAAGCTTTCTTT,-,few,TRBJ1-1,TRBV2